A selection of T cell receptor beta chains follows, all from one sample in a study of T-cell reconstitution after alpha-beta-depleted transplantation in children. From the PCR reads, TCRdb called clonotypes with MiXCR, one entry per CDR3 protein. This sample has about 640,000 distinct CDR3 sequences; around 16% occur once, and the top ten carry approximately 1%. Sequencing was performed on PBMCs from the stem cell graft donor, taken from the stem cell graft. Every receptor here comes from a human donor who donated a stem cell graft to a child with acute myeloid leukemia. Each CDR3 is given with its conserved first and last residue. A D gene is named only where the DNA matches it firmly. The size field is filled for only some rows; it gives once, few, many or a size class.

size	V	D	J	DNA	CDR3
once	TRBV5-1	.	TRBJ2-1	TGCGCCAGCAGCTTCGGGCGGGGACCGGTCAATGAGCAGTTCTTC	CASSFGRGPVNEQFF
.	TRBV12-3/TRBV12-4	.	TRBJ2-5	TGTGCCAGCAGTCCCCCCCCCGGCAAAGAGACCCAGTACTTC	CASSPPPGKETQYF
many	TRBV20-1	.	TRBJ2-7	TGCAGTGCTAGAGATGAGACCTACGAGCAGTACTTC	CSARDETYEQYF
.	TRBV7-9	.	TRBJ1-3	TGTGCCAGCAGCTGGGCGGAAACGACCTCTGGAAACACCATATATTTT	CASSWAETTSGNTIYF
many	TRBV20-1	TRBD1	TRBJ1-1	TGCAGTGCCGACAGGAACGACAGGGGCGCTGGGAACACTGAAGCTTTCTTT	CSADRNDRGAGNTEAFF
few	TRBV7-2	.	TRBJ1-1	TGTGCCAGCAGCTTCCACTCGATCGGGAACACTGAAGCTTTCTTT	CASSFHSIGNTEAFF
.	TRBV7-9	.	TRBJ1-1	TGTTCCAGCAGCCCTATCTGGACGGCTGAAGCTTTCTTT	CSSSPIWTAEAFF
many	TRBV20-1	.	TRBJ1-1	TGCAGTGCTAGGGAGATTGGGATTGAAGCTTTCTTT	CSAREIGIEAFF
many	TRBV29-1	.	TRBJ1-5	TGCAGCGTTGATTCCTACAATCAGCCCCAGCATTTT	CSVDSYNQPQHF
many	TRBV5-5	.	TRBJ1-2	TGTGCCAGCAGCTTGGGGGGGGCCACAGCTAACTATGGCTACACCTTC	CASSLGGATANYGYTF
few	TRBV20-1	TRBD1	TRBJ2-7	TGCAGTGCTGGCCGGGACAGGGGACGCGAGCAGTACTTC	CSAGRDRGREQYF
many	TRBV20-1	.	TRBJ2-7	TGCAGTGTCCTATCGGCGGACTCCTACGAGCAGTACTTC	CSVLSADSYEQYF
many	TRBV7-2	TRBD2	TRBJ2-5	TGTGCCAGCAGCTTACTAGCGGGGAGTGTGGAGACCCAGTACTTC	CASSLLAGSVETQYF
many	TRBV5-6	.	TRBJ1-1	TGTGCCAGCAGCTTGCTTGGACATGAGCGTGAAGCTTTCTTT	CASSLLGHEREAFF
few	TRBV4-1	TRBD1	TRBJ1-2	TGCGCCAGCAGCCAGTGGACAGGGGTCCTATATGGCTACACCTTC	CASSQWTGVLYGYTF
few	TRBV12-3/TRBV12-4	TRBD1	TRBJ2-7	TGTGCCAGCAGTTTCTCTACGGGACAGGGTACCTACGAGCAGTACTTC	CASSFSTGQGTYEQYF
.	TRBV7-9	TRBD1	TRBJ1-1	TGTGCCAGCAGCTTATTGCCAGGGGGCAACACTGAAGCTTTCTTT	CASSLLPGGNTEAFF
.	TRBV27	TRBD2	TRBJ2-1	TGTGCCAGCAGTTCCCGACGAATAGCGGGGGGGCCTGCCAATGAGCAGTTCTTC	CASSSRRIAGGPANEQFF
.	TRBV28	.	TRBJ1-6	TGTGCCAGCAGTCACGTGACAGATGATAATTCACCCCTCCACTTT	CASSHVTDDNSPLHF
.	TRBV5-6	TRBD1	TRBJ2-7	TGTGCCAGCAGCTTTTTTTGGGACAGGGGTCGCGAGCAGTACTTC	CASSFFWDRGREQYF